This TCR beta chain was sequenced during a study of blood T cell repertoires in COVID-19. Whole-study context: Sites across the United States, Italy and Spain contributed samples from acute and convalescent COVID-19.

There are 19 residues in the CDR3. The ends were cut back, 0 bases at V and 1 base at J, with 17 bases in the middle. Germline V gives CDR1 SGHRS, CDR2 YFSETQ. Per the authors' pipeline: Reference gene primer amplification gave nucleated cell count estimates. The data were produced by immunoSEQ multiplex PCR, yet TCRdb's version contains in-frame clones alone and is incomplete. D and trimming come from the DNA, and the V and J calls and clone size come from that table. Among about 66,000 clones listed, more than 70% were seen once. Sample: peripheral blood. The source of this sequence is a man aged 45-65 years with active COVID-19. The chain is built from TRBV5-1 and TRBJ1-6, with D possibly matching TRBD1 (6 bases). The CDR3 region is CASSLGTGIGESYNSPLHF. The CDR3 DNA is TGCGCCAGCAGCTTGGGAACAGGGATTGGTGAATCCTATAATTCACCCCTCCACTTT.